This T cell receptor (beta chain) comes out of a study of blood T cell repertoires in COVID-19 (dated by TCRdb to between 2020 and 2021). With regard to the full study: The collaborator samples originated in the United States, Italy and Spain and spanned the acute and convalescent phases of COVID-19. HLA class I and class II types, where available, came from metadata supplied by the sample provider rather than from assay-based typing. The material from the prospective study consisted of cDNA or gDNA derived from T cells, B-cell-depleted T cells, or PBMCs. The repertoires were released in a freely available public database meant as a resource for research on the immune response to SARS-CoV-2. The dataset comprised deeply sampled blood TCRbeta repertoires from subjects exposed to, actively infected with, or recovered from COVID-19. Nearly every sample came with metadata listing a de-identified subject ID, COVID-19 status, age in years and sex. The samples were drawn from two sources: the first 160 participants of the ongoing ImmuneRACE study, and 950 to 1,500 subjects contributed by 6 global collaborators.

The research as a whole found: How much clinical and demographic metadata was included differed by source and by participant, and the metadata was provided uncurated.

The collaborating institutions used their own protocols to collect whole blood in K2EDTA tubes. For TCRbeta analysis, collaborators shipped samples as frozen whole blood, isolated PBMCs, or DNA extracted from either of those sample types. The germline V gene sets CDR1 to MNHEY and CDR2 to SVGAGI. Trimming costs V 4 bases and J 2 bases, and their ends lie 6 bases apart. From the cysteine through the phenylalanine, the CDR3 covers 14 amino acids. Only the CDR3 DNA stays, 42 bases, in frame from base 1. TCRbeta CDR3 regions were amplified from genomic DNA by means of the immunoSEQ Assay, a bias-controlled multiplex PCR. As for the authors' bioinformatics: Within the assay, amplification of reference gene primers was used to estimate how many nucleated cells each sample contained. To quantify the absolute abundance of each unique TCRbeta CDR3 rearrangement, sequence reads were collapsed and filtered. Productive Simpson clonality was computed per sample as the square root of Simpson's diversity index over productive rearrangements. TCRdb took over this immuneACCESS table, retaining in-frame rearrangements with V and J assigned. Such tables are incomplete; in checked studies, under half of the missing clones stem from an unresolved V gene, and the remainder is unexplained. The D gene and trimming were derived from the DNA, and the V and J assignments and clone size from that table. The sample table contains around 27,000 clones; only one count was recorded for roughly nine tenths of them. The top ten clonotypes cover over 9% of the sample.

In the case of this clone: Its specific antigen is unknown. Base qualities are not at hand, and no much larger clone is one base apart.

This TCR was recovered from a man between 60 and 75 years old with acute or convalescent COVID-19. The chain joins TRBV6-5 to TRBJ2-6; the D gene remains uncertain. Sequencing used peripheral blood. The CDR3 region: CASSFVAGANVLTF. In nucleotides, the sequence is TGTGCCAGCAGTTTTGTAGCTGGGGCCAACGTCCTGACTTTC.